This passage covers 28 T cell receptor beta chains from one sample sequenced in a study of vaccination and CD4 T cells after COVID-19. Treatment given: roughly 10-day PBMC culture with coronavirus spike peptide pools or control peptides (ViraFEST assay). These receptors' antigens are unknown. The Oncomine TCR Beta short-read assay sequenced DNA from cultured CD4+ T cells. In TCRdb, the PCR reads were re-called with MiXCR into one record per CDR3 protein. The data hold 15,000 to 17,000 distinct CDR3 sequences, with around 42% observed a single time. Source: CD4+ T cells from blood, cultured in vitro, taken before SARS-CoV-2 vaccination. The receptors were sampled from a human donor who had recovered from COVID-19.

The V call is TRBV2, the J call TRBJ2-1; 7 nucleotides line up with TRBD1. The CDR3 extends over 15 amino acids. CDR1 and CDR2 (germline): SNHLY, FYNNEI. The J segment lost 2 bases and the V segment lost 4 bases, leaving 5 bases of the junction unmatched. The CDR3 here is CASSGDSGTYNEQFF. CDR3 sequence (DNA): TGTGCCAGCAGTGGGGACAGCGGAACCTACAATGAGCAGTTCTTC.

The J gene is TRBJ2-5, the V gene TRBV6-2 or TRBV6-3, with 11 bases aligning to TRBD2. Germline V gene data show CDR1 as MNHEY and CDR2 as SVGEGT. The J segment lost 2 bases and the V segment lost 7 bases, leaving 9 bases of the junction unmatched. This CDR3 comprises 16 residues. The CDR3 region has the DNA TGTGCCAGCACTAGCGGGAGGCGTCTTGGGCAAGAGACCCAGTACTTC. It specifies CASTSGRRLGQETQYF.

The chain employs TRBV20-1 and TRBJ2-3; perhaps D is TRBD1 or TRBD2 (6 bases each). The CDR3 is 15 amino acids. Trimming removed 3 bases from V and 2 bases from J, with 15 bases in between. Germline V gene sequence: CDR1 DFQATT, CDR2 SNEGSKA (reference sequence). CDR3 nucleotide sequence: TGCAGTGCTAGCGCCGGGGGCGCGGTCACAGATACGCAGTATTTT. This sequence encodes CSASAGGAVTDTQYF.

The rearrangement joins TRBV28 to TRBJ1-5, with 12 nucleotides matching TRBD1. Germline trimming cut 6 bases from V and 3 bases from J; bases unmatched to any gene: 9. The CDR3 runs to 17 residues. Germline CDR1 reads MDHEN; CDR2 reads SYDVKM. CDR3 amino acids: CASSPRGGQGANQPQHF. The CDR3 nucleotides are TGTGCCAGCAGCCCGCGAGGGGGACAGGGGGCCAATCAGCCCCAGCATTTT.

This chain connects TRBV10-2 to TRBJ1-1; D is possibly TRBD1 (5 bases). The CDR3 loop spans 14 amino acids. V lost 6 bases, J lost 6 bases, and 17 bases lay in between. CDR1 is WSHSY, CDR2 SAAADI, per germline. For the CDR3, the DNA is TGCGCCAGCAGATTGTCAGGGAAAGACGCTGAAGCTTTCTTT. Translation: CASRLSGKDAEAFF.

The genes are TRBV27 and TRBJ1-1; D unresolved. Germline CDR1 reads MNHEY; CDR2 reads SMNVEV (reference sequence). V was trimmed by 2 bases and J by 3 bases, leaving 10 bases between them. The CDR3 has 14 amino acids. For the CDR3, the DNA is TGTGCCAGCAGTTTAGTCAGCTCAGACACTGAAGCTTTCTTT. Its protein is CASSLVSSDTEAFF.

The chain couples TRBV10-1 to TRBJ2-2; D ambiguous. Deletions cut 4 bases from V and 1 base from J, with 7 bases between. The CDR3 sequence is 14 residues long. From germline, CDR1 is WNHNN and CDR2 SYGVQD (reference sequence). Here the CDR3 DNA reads TGCGCCAGCAGTGTCGGGCAGAACACCGGGGAGCTGTTTTTT. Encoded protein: CASSVGQNTGELFF.

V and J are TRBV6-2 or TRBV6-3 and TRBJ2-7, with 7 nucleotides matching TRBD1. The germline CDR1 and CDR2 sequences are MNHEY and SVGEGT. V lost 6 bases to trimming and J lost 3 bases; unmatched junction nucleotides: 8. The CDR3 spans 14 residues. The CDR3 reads CASRRDSGVYEQYF. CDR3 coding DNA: TGTGCCAGCAGGAGGGACAGCGGCGTCTACGAGCAGTACTTC.

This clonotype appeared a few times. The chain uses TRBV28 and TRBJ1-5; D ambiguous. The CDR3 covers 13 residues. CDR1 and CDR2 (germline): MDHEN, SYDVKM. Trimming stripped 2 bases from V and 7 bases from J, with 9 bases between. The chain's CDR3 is CASSLRQDQPQHF. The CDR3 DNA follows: TGTGCCAGCAGTTTACGTCAGGACCAGCCCCAGCATTTT.

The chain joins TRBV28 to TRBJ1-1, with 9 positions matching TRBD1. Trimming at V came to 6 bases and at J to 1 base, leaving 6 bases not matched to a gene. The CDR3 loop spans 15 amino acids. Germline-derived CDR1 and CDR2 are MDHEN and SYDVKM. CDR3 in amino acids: CASSQGTGTNTEAFF. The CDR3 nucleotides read TGTGCCAGCAGCCAAGGGACAGGGACGAACACTGAAGCTTTCTTT.

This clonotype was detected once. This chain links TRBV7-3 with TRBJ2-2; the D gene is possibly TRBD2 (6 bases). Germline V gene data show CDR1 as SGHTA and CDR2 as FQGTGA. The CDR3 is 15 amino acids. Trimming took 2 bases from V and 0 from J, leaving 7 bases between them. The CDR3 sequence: CASSLGLTNTGELFF. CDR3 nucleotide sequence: TGTGCCAGCAGCTTAGGACTAACGAACACCGGGGAGCTGTTTTTT.

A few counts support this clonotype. CDR3 in amino acids: CASSPTPFRDSSYEQYF. CDR3 nucleotide sequence: TGTGCCAGCAGTCCAACGCCCTTCAGGGACAGCTCCTACGAGCAGTACTTC. The chain has TRBV6-2 or TRBV6-3 and TRBJ2-7, with 7 bases lining up with TRBD1. Looked up from germline, CDR1 is MNHEY and CDR2 is SVGEGT. V was clipped by 5 bases and J by 0 bases; unmatched bases: 13. The CDR3 is 17 residues long.

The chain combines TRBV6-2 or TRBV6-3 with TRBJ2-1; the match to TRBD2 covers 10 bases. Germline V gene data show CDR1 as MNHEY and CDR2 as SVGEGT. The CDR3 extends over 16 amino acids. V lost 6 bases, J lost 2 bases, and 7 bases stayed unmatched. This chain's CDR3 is CASRKAGLAAYNEQFF. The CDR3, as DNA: TGTGCCAGCAGAAAAGCTGGACTAGCGGCCTACAATGAGCAGTTCTTC.

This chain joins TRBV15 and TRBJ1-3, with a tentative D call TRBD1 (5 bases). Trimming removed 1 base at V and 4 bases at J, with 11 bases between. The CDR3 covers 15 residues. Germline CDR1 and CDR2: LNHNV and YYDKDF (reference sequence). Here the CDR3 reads CATSRGPGEGNTIYF. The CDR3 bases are TGTGCCACCAGCAGAGGTCCGGGGGAGGGAAACACCATATATTTT. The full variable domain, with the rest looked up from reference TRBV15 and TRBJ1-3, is DAMVIQNPRYQVTQFGKPVTLSCSQTLNHNVMYWYQQKSSQAPKLLFHYYDKDFNNEADTPDNFQSRRPNTSFCFLDIRSPGLGDTAMYLCATSRGPGEGNTIYFGEGSWLTVV.

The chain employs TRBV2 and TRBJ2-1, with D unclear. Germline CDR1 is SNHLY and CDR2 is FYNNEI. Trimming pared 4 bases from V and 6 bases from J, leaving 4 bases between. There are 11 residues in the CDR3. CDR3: CASSALNEQFF. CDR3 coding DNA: TGTGCCAGCAGTGCCCTCAATGAGCAGTTCTTC.

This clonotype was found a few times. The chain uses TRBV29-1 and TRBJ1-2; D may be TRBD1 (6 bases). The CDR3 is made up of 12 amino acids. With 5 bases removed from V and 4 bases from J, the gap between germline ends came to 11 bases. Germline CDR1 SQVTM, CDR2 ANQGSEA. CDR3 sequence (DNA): TGCAGCGTTACGGACAGAGGCTATGGCTACACCTTC. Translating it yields CSVTDRGYGYTF.

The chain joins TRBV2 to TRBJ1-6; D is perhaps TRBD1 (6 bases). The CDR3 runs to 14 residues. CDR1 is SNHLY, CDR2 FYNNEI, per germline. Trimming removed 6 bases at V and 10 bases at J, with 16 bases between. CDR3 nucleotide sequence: TGTGCCAGCAGGGCCGGAGGGGGAGGATCACCCCTCCACTTT. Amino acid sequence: CASRAGGGGSPLHF.

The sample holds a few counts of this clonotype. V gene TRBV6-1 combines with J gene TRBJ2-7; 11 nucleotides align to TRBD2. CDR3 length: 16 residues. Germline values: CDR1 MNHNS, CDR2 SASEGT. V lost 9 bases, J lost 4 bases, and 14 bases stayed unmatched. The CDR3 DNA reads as TGTGCCAGTTCCTTAAATAGCGGGAGGGCTTCTTACGAGCAGTACTTC. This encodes CASSLNSGRASYEQYF.

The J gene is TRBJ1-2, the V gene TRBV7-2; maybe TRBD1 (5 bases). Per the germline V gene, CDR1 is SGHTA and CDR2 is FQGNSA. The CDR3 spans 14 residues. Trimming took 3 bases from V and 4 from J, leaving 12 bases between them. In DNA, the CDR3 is TGTGCCAGCAGCTTTTCGACAGTTATCTATGGCTACACCTTC. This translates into CASSFSTVIYGYTF.

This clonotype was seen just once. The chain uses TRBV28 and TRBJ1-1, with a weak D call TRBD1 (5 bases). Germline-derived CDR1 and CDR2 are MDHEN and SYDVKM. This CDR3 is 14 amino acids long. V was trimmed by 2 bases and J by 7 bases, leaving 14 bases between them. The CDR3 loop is CASSLQGVYNEAFF. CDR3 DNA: TGTGCCAGCAGTTTACAGGGCGTGTATAATGAAGCTTTCTTT. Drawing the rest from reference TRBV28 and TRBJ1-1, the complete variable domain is DVKVTQSSRYLVKRTGEKVFLECVQDMDHENMFWYRQDPGLGLRLIYFSYDVKMKEKGDIPEGYSVSREKKERFSLILESASTNQTSMYLCASSLQGVYNEAFFGQGTRLTVV.

The CDR3 loop is CSARVPGHEQYF. For the CDR3, the DNA is TGCAGTGCTAGAGTCCCGGGCCACGAGCAGTACTTC. The chain combines TRBV20-1 with TRBJ2-7; no clear D gene. Per germline, CDR1 DFQATT and CDR2 SNEGSKA (reference sequence). V lost 1 base, J lost 5 bases, and 9 bases lay in between. The CDR3 runs 12 residues.

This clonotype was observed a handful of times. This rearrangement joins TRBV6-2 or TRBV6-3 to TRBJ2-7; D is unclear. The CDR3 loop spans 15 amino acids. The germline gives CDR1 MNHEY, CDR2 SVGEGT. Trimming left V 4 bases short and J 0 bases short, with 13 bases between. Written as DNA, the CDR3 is TGTGCCAGCAGTTTCATGCAAGGCGGCTCCTACGAGCAGTACTTC. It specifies CASSFMQGGSYEQYF.

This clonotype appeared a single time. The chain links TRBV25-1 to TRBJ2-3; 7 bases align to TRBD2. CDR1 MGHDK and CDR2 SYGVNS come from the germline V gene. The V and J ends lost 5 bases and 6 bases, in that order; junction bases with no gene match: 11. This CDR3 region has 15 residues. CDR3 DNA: TGTGCCAGCAGTAGGATAGCGGGCGCCTGGGATACGCAGTATTTT. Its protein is CASSRIAGAWDTQYF.

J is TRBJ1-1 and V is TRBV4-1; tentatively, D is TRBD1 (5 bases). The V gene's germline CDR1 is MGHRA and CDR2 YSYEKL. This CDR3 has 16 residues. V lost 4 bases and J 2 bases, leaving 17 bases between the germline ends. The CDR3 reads CASSRGPTEFNTEAFF. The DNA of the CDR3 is TGCGCCAGCAGCCGGGGCCCGACCGAGTTCAACACTGAAGCTTTCTTT.

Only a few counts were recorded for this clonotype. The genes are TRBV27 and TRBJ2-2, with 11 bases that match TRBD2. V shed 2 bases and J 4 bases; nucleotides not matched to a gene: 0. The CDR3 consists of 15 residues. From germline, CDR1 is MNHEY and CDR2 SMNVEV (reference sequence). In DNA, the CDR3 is TGTGCCAGCAGTTTACTAGCGGGAGGCACCGGGGAGCTGTTTTTT. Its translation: CASSLLAGGTGELFF.

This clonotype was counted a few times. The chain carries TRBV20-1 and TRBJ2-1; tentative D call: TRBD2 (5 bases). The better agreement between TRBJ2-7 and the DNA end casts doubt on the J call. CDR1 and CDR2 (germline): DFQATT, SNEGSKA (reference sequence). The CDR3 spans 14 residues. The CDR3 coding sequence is TGCAGTGCTAGAGATGTGGGAGTAGTCCACGAGCAGTACTTC. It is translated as CSARDVGVVHEQYF.

The DNA for the CDR3 is TGTGCCAGCAGCTCGGGACTAGCGGTGGCCTACAATGAGCAGTTCTTC. It yields the protein CASSSGLAVAYNEQFF. The gene calls are TRBV5-4 and TRBJ2-1; 11 nucleotides agree with TRBD2. The CDR3 consists of 16 residues. Germline-derived CDR1 and CDR2 are SGHNT and YYREEE (reference sequence). The V and J ends lost 3 bases and 2 bases, in that order; junction bases with no gene match: 4.

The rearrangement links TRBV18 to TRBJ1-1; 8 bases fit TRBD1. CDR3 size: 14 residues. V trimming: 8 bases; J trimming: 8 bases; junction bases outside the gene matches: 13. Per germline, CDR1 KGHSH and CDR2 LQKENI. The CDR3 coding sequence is TGTGCCAGCGCCGGACAGGGTCTAGCGGGGGAAGCTTTCTTT. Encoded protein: CASAGQGLAGEAFF.